This T cell receptor beta chain was obtained from a study of blood T cell repertoires in COVID-19. In terms of age and location, participants ranged from roughly 18 to 90 years and lived in fewer than 30 US areas. Data came from immunoSEQ multiplex PCR; TCRdb stores just in-frame clones and leaves some out. The sample includes about 210,000 clones, approximately 85% of them seen just once. This clone has more than one count but fewer than ten. Germline trimming cut 0 bases from V and 5 bases from J; bases unmatched to any gene: 6. CDR1 and CDR2 from the germline V gene are SGHDT and YYEEEE. There are 15 residues in the CDR3.

The chain employs TRBV5-6 and TRBJ2-5; 8 nucleotides align to TRBD2. The sequence derives from a man between 35 and 55 years old with acute COVID-19. The sequenced sample consisted of PBMCs or T cells enriched from blood (not recorded which). CDR3 in amino acids: CASSLDSGRWETQYF. In DNA form, the CDR3 reads TGTGCCAGCAGCTTGGACAGCGGGAGATGGGAGACCCAGTACTTC.